Presented here are 13 T cell receptor beta chains from one specimen sequenced in a study of T cells in localized non-small cell lung cancer. The table came from immunoSEQ multiplex PCR; TCRdb's copy has only in-frame clones and leaves some out. The table shows under 45,000 clones, with roughly four fifths occurring only once. The sequences come from PBMCs, collected before any cancer treatment. The receptor source for this set is a man aged 35-75 years with stage II lung adenocarcinoma.

This chain uses TRBV10-3 with TRBJ2-3; the match to TRBD2 covers 10 bases. From germline, CDR1 is ENHRY and CDR2 SYGVKD. The CDR3 extends over 17 amino acids. Trimming removed 0 bases from V and 2 bases from J; junction bases left unmatched: 5. The CDR3 DNA sequence: TGTGCCATCAGTGAGTCTCTAGCGGGAGACCTCACAGATACGCAGTATTTT. As protein: CAISESLAGDLTDTQYF.

The V gene is TRBV6-1, the J gene TRBJ1-1; 9 bases are a match to TRBD1. The V gene's germline CDR1 is MNHNS and CDR2 SASEGT. Trimming removed 1 base from V and 3 bases from J; junction bases left unmatched: 3. There are 15 residues in the CDR3. CDR3 nucleotides: TGTGCCAGCAGTGAAGGAAGGACAGGGGACACTGAAGCTTTCTTT. Translation gives CASSEGRTGDTEAFF.

The J gene is TRBJ2-5, the V gene TRBV4-1; 8 bases line up with TRBD1. This CDR3 has 15 amino acids. Per germline, CDR1 MGHRA and CDR2 YSYEKL. Trimming cost V 4 bases and J 2 bases; bases outside gene matches: 6. In DNA, the CDR3 is TGCGCCAGCAGCCGAACAGGGGGAGAACAAGAGACCCAGTACTTC. Protein: CASSRTGGEQETQYF.

J is TRBJ2-7 and V is TRBV7-8; perhaps TRBD1 as D (6 bases). Trimming shortened V by 1 base and J by 2 bases, and 12 bases separated the two germline ends. Germline V gene data show CDR1 as SGHVS and CDR2 as FQNEAQ. The CDR3 is made up of 15 amino acids. This CDR3 is CASSLGTGKTYEQYF. The CDR3 bases are TGTGCCAGCAGCTTAGGAACAGGGAAAACCTACGAGCAGTACTTC.

The chain links TRBV6-1 to TRBJ2-7; TRBD2 agrees at 11 bases. CDR3 length: 14 amino acids. V trimming: 5 bases; J trimming: 2 bases; junction bases outside the gene matches: 2. The germline gives CDR1 MNHNS, CDR2 SASEGT. The CDR3 sequence is CASSPGLAAYEQYF. CDR3 nucleotide sequence: TGTGCCAGCAGTCCGGGACTAGCGGCCTACGAGCAGTACTTC.

The J gene is TRBJ2-1, the V gene TRBV27; a weak D match, TRBD1 (6 bases). The germline CDR1 and CDR2 sequences are MNHEY and SMNVEV (reference sequence). CDR3 length: 17 amino acids. V lost 8 bases to trimming and J lost 5 bases, with 25 bases between them. The CDR3 is CASGQGPPTLRNNEQFF. CDR3 coding DNA: TGTGCCAGCGGGCAGGGGCCACCCACCTTACGCAACAATGAGCAGTTCTTC.

This sequence joins TRBV1 and TRBJ2-5; TRBD2 is the table's D call, not checked against the DNA. TRBV1 is a pseudogene locus. CDR3 length: 16 residues. CDR3 loop: CTSSLLRTRGGETQYF. The CDR3 DNA follows: TGCACCAGCAGCCTCCTCAGGACTAGAGGGGGGGAGACCCAGTACTTC.

This clone was recorded once. This chain uses TRBV18 with TRBJ1-1; 8 positions agree with TRBD1. Per germline, CDR1 KGHSH and CDR2 LQKENI. J gave up 2 bases and V 5 bases, and 7 bases lay outside the gene matches. The length of the CDR3 is 15 residues. CDR3 DNA sequence: TGTGCCAGCTCAACCCTAGGACAGGGTAACACTGAAGCTTTCTTT. Its protein product is CASSTLGQGNTEAFF.

The gene calls are TRBV7-2 and TRBJ2-7; 8 bases align to TRBD1. The germline gives CDR1 SGHTA, CDR2 FQGNSA. V was clipped by 8 bases and J by 3 bases; unmatched bases: 9. CDR3 size: 14 residues. For the CDR3, the DNA is TGTGCCAGCGCCTCCTTGGACAGGGTCTACGAGCAGTACTTC. Residues: CASASLDRVYEQYF.

V and J are TRBV29-1 and TRBJ1-5; D is undetermined. The ends were cut back, 6 bases at V and 0 bases at J, with 12 bases in the middle. Germline loops: CDR1 SQVTM, CDR2 ANQGSEA. This CDR3 has 14 residues. CDR3 nucleotides: TGCAGCGTCATAGACGGAGGTAGCAATCAGCCCCAGCATTTT. Protein sequence: CSVIDGGSNQPQHF. The whole variable domain, remainder taken from reference TRBV29-1 and TRBJ1-5, is SAVISQKPSRDICQRGTSLTIQCQVDSQVTMMFWYRQQPGQSLTLIATANQGSEATYESGFVIDKFPISRPNLTFSTLTVSNMSPEDSSIYLCSVIDGGSNQPQHFGDGTRLSIL.

The chain couples TRBV5-4 to TRBJ2-6, with 8 positions matching TRBD2. The ends lost 0 bases at V and 0 bases at J; junction bases unmatched: 5. Germline V gene lookup returns CDR1 SGHNT and CDR2 YYREEE (reference sequence). This CDR3 is 18 amino acids long. The CDR3 nucleotides read TGTGCCAGCAGCTTGGTTGGTCGGGGGGGCTCTGGGGCCAACGTCCTGACTTTC. Its translation: CASSLVGRGGSGANVLTF.

The chain combines TRBV11-2 with TRBJ2-5; possibly TRBD1 for D (7 bases). This CDR3 is 16 amino acids long. Per the germline V gene, CDR1 is SGHAT and CDR2 is FQNNGV. Trimming left V 1 base short and J 2 bases short, with 14 bases between. For the CDR3, the DNA is TGTGCCAGCAGCTTAGGCGGGACAGTTAGTCAAGAGACCCAGTACTTC. Translating gives CASSLGGTVSQETQYF.

This clone was seen only a few times. The V gene is TRBV2, the J gene TRBJ2-2; 9 nucleotides agree with TRBD2. The CDR3 loop spans 16 amino acids. The V gene end was trimmed by 3 bases and the J gene end by 2 bases; junction bases not matched to a gene: 4. Germline-derived CDR1 and CDR2 are SNHLY and FYNNEI. This CDR3 reads CASSELAGTNTGELFF. The CDR3 DNA sequence: TGTGCCAGCAGTGAGCTAGCGGGGACCAACACCGGGGAGCTGTTTTTT. Drawing the rest from reference TRBV2 and TRBJ2-2, the complete variable domain is EPEVTQTPSHQVTQMGQEVILRCVPISNHLYFYWYRQILGQKVEFLVSFYNNEISEKSEIFDDQFSVERPDGSNFTLKIRSTKLEDSAMYFCASSELAGTNTGELFFGEGSRLTVL.